This TCR beta chain was sequenced in a study of shared clonotypes between healthy human individuals. Study background: Three plates were used per donor for CD4 naive, three for CD4 memory, two for CD8 naive and one for CD8 memory.

The germline CDR1 and CDR2 sequences are SGHAT and FQNNGV. Trimming removed 1 base from V and 6 bases from J, with 7 bases in between. CDR3 size: 13 residues. Study conclusions and caveats: The study sampled only blood, and tissue repertoires likely differ.

Produced via immunoSEQ multiplex PCR; TCRdb's table is partial and in-frame only. Among millions of clones listed, 85% to 95% were seen once. Those who donated were healthy HIV-negative adults, with no recent acute infections or vaccinations reported. Points on this clone: The antigen is not known.

The source material was naive CD4+ T cells sorted from blood. Subset specified: CD45RA+ positively selected. The origin of this receptor is a man between 18 and 35 years old in good health. J is TRBJ2-1 and V is TRBV11-2; D is ambiguous. The CDR3 region is CASSLASINEQFF. DNA of the CDR3: TGTGCCAGCAGCTTAGCCAGTATCAATGAGCAGTTCTTC.